The 29 T cell receptor beta chains reported below all come from one sample, sequenced in a study of cytomegalovirus exposure and HLA in healthy donors. The PCR employed 60 Vbeta primers together with 13 Jbeta primers. Profiled with immunoSEQ multiplex PCR; TCRdb holds only in-frame clones, not every one. The sample has about 140,000 clones; 8.9% are singletons. The sequenced sample was PBMCs. The receptors come from a woman between 35 and 50 years old in good health and CMV-seropositive.

J is TRBJ2-3 and V is TRBV7-9; D is possibly TRBD1 (5 bases). Germline V gene sequence: CDR1 SEHNR, CDR2 FQNEAQ (reference sequence). V was pared by 3 bases and J by 2 bases, with 12 bases between. CDR3 length: 15 amino acids. DNA for the CDR3: TGTGCCAGCAGCTTCATCGACAGTTACACAGATACGCAGTATTTT. It specifies CASSFIDSYTDTQYF. Filled out from reference TRBV7-9 and TRBJ2-3, the complete variable domain reads DTGVSQNPRHKITKRGQNVTFRCDPISEHNRLYWYRQTLGQGPEFLTYFQNEAQLEKSRLLSDRFSAERPKGSFSTLEIQRTEQGDSAMYLCASSFIDSYTDTQYFGPGTRLTVL.

As to this clone: This same CDR3 is encoded by further DNA sequences in the sample. The chain combines TRBV5-4 with TRBJ1-3; D gene ambiguous. This CDR3 is 18 amino acids long. V shed 4 bases and J shed 1 base, with 21 bases lying between them. The germline gives CDR1 SGHNT, CDR2 YYREEE (reference sequence). The DNA for the CDR3 is TGTGCCAGCAGCGACTCCGGCGGGCGGACGCTATCTGGAAACACCATATATTTT. As protein: CASSDSGGRTLSGNTIYF.

The chain carries TRBV11-3 and TRBJ1-3; D perhaps matches TRBD1 (5 bases). CDR3 length: 14 amino acids. Germline CDR1 and CDR2: SGHNT and YENEEA. The germline V and J ends were trimmed by 3 bases and 1 base, with 7 bases remaining between them. Here the CDR3 reads CASSFQGSGNTIYF. As DNA, the CDR3 is TGTGCCAGCAGCTTCCAGGGATCTGGAAACACCATATATTTT.

The table lists this clone with a few counts. J is TRBJ2-5 and V is TRBV5-1; weak D call: TRBD1 (8 bases). The V gene's germline CDR1 is SGHRS and CDR2 YFSETQ. Trimming cost V 3 bases and J 5 bases, with 17 bases left between them. The CDR3 consists of 15 residues. CDR3: CASSSQGGVGETQYF. The CDR3 nucleotides are TGCGCCAGCAGCTCACAGGGGGGGGTTGGTGAGACCCAGTACTTC.

J is TRBJ2-5 and V is TRBV6-5; D ambiguous. Trimming shortened V by 0 bases and J by 5 bases, and 10 bases separated the two germline ends. CDR1 and CDR2 from the germline V gene are MNHEY and SVGAGI. CDR3 length: 14 residues. The CDR3 here is CASSYSLPGETQYF. The CDR3 bases are TGTGCCAGCAGTTACTCCCTGCCCGGGGAGACCCAGTACTTC.

In this sample, this clone turned up a few times. The chain is built from TRBV10-3 and TRBJ1-6; 7 positions agree with TRBD1. The CDR3 has 14 amino acids. V lost 7 bases and J lost 7; bases outside the gene matches: 7. In germline, CDR1 is ENHRY, CDR2 SYGVKD. CDR3 nucleotides: TGTGCCATCACCGAGGGACAGACAAATTCACCCCTCCACTTT. The encoded protein is CAITEGQTNSPLHF.

The sample holds a few counts of this clone. The gene calls are TRBV29-1 and TRBJ2-5; D remains unclear. V dropped 4 bases and J dropped 1 base, with 13 bases sitting between them. This CDR3 contains 14 residues. The germline V gene encodes CDR1 SQVTM and CDR2 ANQGSEA. The CDR3 loop is CSVAGKTRQETQYF. The CDR3 DNA follows: TGCAGCGTTGCCGGAAAGACACGCCAAGAGACCCAGTACTTC.

This clone was observed a handful of times. The chain joins TRBV7-3 to TRBJ2-3, with TRBD1 matching 7 bases. The CDR3 has 17 amino acids. Trimming at V came to 0 bases and at J to 2 bases, leaving 8 bases not matched to a gene. Germline V gives CDR1 SGHTA, CDR2 FQGTGA. The CDR3 sequence: CASSLTETGTNTDTQYF. The CDR3 DNA reads as TGTGCCAGCAGCTTAACGGAGACAGGGACCAACACAGATACGCAGTATTTT.

This rearrangement joins TRBV11-3 to TRBJ2-1; 12 positions agree with TRBD2. Trimming cost V 1 base and J 10 bases; bases outside gene matches: 8. The CDR3 is 16 amino acids. Germline V gene lookup returns CDR1 SGHNT and CDR2 YENEEA. CDR3 sequence: CASSLGASGGADEQFF. In nucleotides, the CDR3 is TGTGCCAGCAGCTTAGGGGCTAGCGGGGGGGCCGACGAGCAGTTCTTC.

In this sample, this clone turned up a few times. The rearrangement uses TRBV7-9 and TRBJ2-7; 7 nucleotides align to TRBD1. Unmatched junction bases numbered 11, after V lost 5 bases and J lost 4 bases. The CDR3 sequence is 15 residues long. Germline V gene lookup returns CDR1 SEHNR and CDR2 FQNEAQ (reference sequence). The chain's CDR3 is CASSRDQGVLYEQYF. The CDR3 nucleotides read TGTGCCAGCAGCAGAGATCAGGGGGTTTTGTACGAGCAGTACTTC.

The chain employs TRBV5-1 and TRBJ1-1; unclear D gene. The CDR3 totals 13 residues. The germline V gene encodes CDR1 SGHRS and CDR2 YFSETQ. Trimming stripped 0 bases from V and 4 bases from J, with 7 bases between. CDR3 region: CASSLDRPTEAFF. The DNA for the CDR3 is TGCGCCAGCAGCTTGGACAGACCCACTGAAGCTTTCTTT. The full variable domain, rest sourced from reference TRBV5-1 and TRBJ1-1, is KAGVTQTPRYLIKTRGQQVTLSCSPISGHRSVSWYQQTPGQGLQFLFEYFSETQRNKGNFPGRFSGRQFSNSRSEMNVSTLELGDSALYLCASSLDRPTEAFFGQGTRLTVV.

V is TRBV29-1 and J is TRBJ2-7, with 10 bases identical to TRBD1. This CDR3 region has 14 residues. V lost 6 bases and J lost 4; bases outside the gene matches: 9. Germline lookup yields CDR1 SQVTM and CDR2 ANQGSEA. The CDR3 is CSVVAPGQGYEQYF. The CDR3 coding sequence is TGCAGCGTGGTCGCTCCGGGACAGGGGTACGAGCAGTACTTC.

This chain uses TRBV29-1 with TRBJ1-2; 7 positions agree with TRBD1. The V gene end was trimmed by 0 bases and the J gene end by 4 bases; junction bases not matched to a gene: 14. CDR3 length: 17 residues. Germline V CDR1 and CDR2: SQVTM, ANQGSEA. The DNA of the CDR3 is TGCAGCGTTGAAGATAGGGGCGGACAGGTTTCTTCCTATGGCTACACCTTC. Protein product: CSVEDRGGQVSSYGYTF. Full variable domain (missing parts from reference TRBV29-1 and TRBJ1-2): SAVISQKPSRDICQRGTSLTIQCQVDSQVTMMFWYRQQPGQSLTLIATANQGSEATYESGFVIDKFPISRPNLTFSTLTVSNMSPEDSSIYLCSVEDRGGQVSSYGYTFGSGTRLTVV.

V and J are TRBV11-3 and TRBJ2-7, with 7 nucleotides matching TRBD2. This CDR3 has 16 amino acids. V lost 2 bases, J lost 5 bases, and 12 bases stayed unmatched. Germline V lookup: CDR1 SGHNT, CDR2 YENEEA. DNA of the CDR3: TGTGCCAGCAGCTTAACTCCCGTTTTGGGGGGGAACGAGCAGTACTTC. This sequence encodes CASSLTPVLGGNEQYF.

This clone was detected only a few times. The chain couples TRBV27 to TRBJ1-3, with D maybe TRBD1 (6 bases). The CDR3 is 15 residues long. The germline gives CDR1 MNHEY, CDR2 SMNVEV (reference sequence). V was clipped by 3 bases and J by 4 bases, with 13 bases between them. The CDR3 nucleotides are TGTGCCAGCAGTTTGGCAGGGGTTGCGGGAAACACCATATATTTT. This encodes CASSLAGVAGNTIYF.

The chain links TRBV5-1 to TRBJ1-6; TRBD1 agrees at 9 bases. This CDR3 comprises 15 residues. Germline V gene sequence: CDR1 SGHRS, CDR2 YFSETQ. With 4 bases clipped from V and 6 bases from J, the junction kept 5 bases outside the gene matches. The CDR3 sequence: CASSPGQGGNSPLHF. The CDR3 coding sequence is TGCGCCAGCAGCCCGGGACAGGGCGGTAATTCACCCCTCCACTTT. Supplemented by reference TRBV5-1 and TRBJ1-6, the full variable domain reads KAGVTQTPRYLIKTRGQQVTLSCSPISGHRSVSWYQQTPGQGLQFLFEYFSETQRNKGNFPGRFSGRQFSNSRSEMNVSTLELGDSALYLCASSPGQGGNSPLHFGNGTRLTVT.

This chain connects TRBV2 to TRBJ1-2; 10 bases are a match to TRBD1. From germline, CDR1 is SNHLY and CDR2 FYNNEI. The CDR3 sequence is 15 residues long. J lost 7 bases, V lost 2 bases, and 7 bases had no gene match. The CDR3 loop is CASSESRTGGGGYTF. CDR3 sequence (DNA): TGTGCCAGCAGTGAATCCCGGACAGGGGGGGGTGGCTACACCTTC.

The V gene is TRBV20-1, the J gene TRBJ1-1; maybe TRBD1 (5 bases). This CDR3 has 11 residues. Germline loops: CDR1 DFQATT, CDR2 SNEGSKA (reference sequence). The V end was cut by 6 bases, the J end by 0 bases, with 5 bases between. CDR3: CSARVNTEAFF. DNA for the CDR3: TGCAGTGCCAGGGTGAACACTGAAGCTTTCTTT.

V is TRBV10-3 and J is TRBJ2-6; 10 bases map to TRBD1. The germline gives CDR1 ENHRY, CDR2 SYGVKD. V shed 5 bases and J 0 bases; nucleotides not matched to a gene: 4. The CDR3 totals 17 residues. CDR3 coding DNA: TGTGCCATCAGTCGGGACAGGGGAAGCTCTGGGGCCAACGTCCTGACTTTC. As protein: CAISRDRGSSGANVLTF.

The chain joins TRBV10-3 to TRBJ1-2; no definite D call. There are 13 residues in the CDR3. The germline V gene encodes CDR1 ENHRY and CDR2 SYGVKD. V was clipped by 10 bases and J by 4 bases, with 16 bases between them. CDR3 sequence: CATDADSPYGYTF. DNA for the CDR3: TGTGCCACCGATGCGGATTCTCCCTATGGCTACACCTTC.

V usage is TRBV5-4 and J usage is TRBJ2-7; 8 nucleotides align to TRBD1. V dropped 2 bases and J dropped 4; count of bases not matched to a gene: 2. CDR1 SGHNT and CDR2 YYREEE come from the germline V gene (reference sequence). There are 13 residues in the CDR3. The CDR3 protein is CASSFTGGYEQYF. The CDR3 nucleotides read TGTGCCAGCAGCTTTACAGGGGGGTACGAGCAGTACTTC.

The table lists this clone with a few counts. The rearrangement uses TRBV27 and TRBJ2-1; the match to TRBD2 covers 7 bases. There are 15 residues in the CDR3. The V gene's germline CDR1 is MNHEY and CDR2 SMNVEV (reference sequence). The trim removed 4 bases at V and 0 bases at J, leaving 3 bases unmatched. CDR3 coding DNA: TGTGCCAGCAGTTCCAGGACTAGCTCCTACAATGAGCAGTTCTTC. Protein sequence: CASSSRTSSYNEQFF.

The chain couples TRBV25-1 to TRBJ2-1; 7 bases line up with TRBD1. The CDR3 contains 16 residues. Germline V gene sequence: CDR1 MGHDK, CDR2 SYGVNS. The trim removed 2 bases at V and 0 bases at J, leaving 4 bases unmatched. DNA for the CDR3: TGTGCCAGCAGTGAACTAAAGGGGGCCTCCTACAATGAGCAGTTCTTC. Translation gives CASSELKGASYNEQFF. Variable domain in full (rest from reference TRBV25-1 and TRBJ2-1): EADIYQTPRYLVIGTGKKITLECSQTMGHDKMYWYQQDPGMELHLIHYSYGVNSTEKGDLSSESTVSRIRTEHFPLTLESARPSHTSQYLCASSELKGASYNEQFFGPGTRLTVL.

This chain joins TRBV19 and TRBJ2-7; no reliable D call. CDR3 length equals 12 residues. Germline V gives CDR1 LNHDA, CDR2 SQIVND (reference sequence). Trimming left V 5 bases short and J 2 bases short, with 7 bases between. The CDR3 protein is CASSSQAYEQYF. The DNA for the CDR3 is TGTGCCAGTAGTTCCCAGGCCTACGAGCAGTACTTC.

This clone was observed a handful of times. This chain uses TRBV2 with TRBJ1-2; 9 bases agree with TRBD1. Trimming took 6 bases from V and 5 from J; bases not matched to a gene: 4. Per germline, CDR1 SNHLY and CDR2 FYNNEI. This CDR3 is 13 amino acids long. This chain's CDR3 is CASSGTGQYGYTF. CDR3 nucleotides: TGTGCCAGCAGCGGGACAGGGCAATATGGCTACACCTTC. Looking up the rest from reference TRBV2 and TRBJ1-2 gives the full variable domain: EPEVTQTPSHQVTQMGQEVILRCVPISNHLYFYWYRQILGQKVEFLVSFYNNEISEKSEIFDDQFSVERPDGSNFTLKIRSTKLEDSAMYFCASSGTGQYGYTFGSGTRLTVV.

This rearrangement joins TRBV7-2 to TRBJ2-7, with 11 nucleotides matching TRBD2. The CDR3 spans 14 residues. V lost 3 bases, J lost 3 bases, and 1 base stayed unmatched. Germline V gene lookup returns CDR1 SGHTA and CDR2 FQGNSA. The CDR3 coding sequence is TGTGCCAGCAGCTTCACTAGCGGGGGCTACGAGCAGTACTTC. Its translation is CASSFTSGGYEQYF.

In its sample, this clone was seen a few times. The chain is built from TRBV6-5 and TRBJ1-5, with a possible D match to TRBD1 (6 bases). CDR3 length: 14 residues. Trimming shortened V by 4 bases and J by 7 bases, and 14 bases separated the two germline ends. Germline V gene sequence: CDR1 MNHEY, CDR2 SVGAGI. The CDR3 sequence is CASSSVQGRQPQHF. In nucleotides, the CDR3 is TGTGCCAGCAGTTCCGTACAGGGCCGACAGCCCCAGCATTTT.

CDR3 in DNA: TGTGCCAGCAGCGGGGACAGGGGTAATACGCAGTATTTT. As protein: CASSGDRGNTQYF. The V and J genes are TRBV2 and TRBJ2-3; 10 bases match TRBD1. V lost 6 bases, J lost 7 bases, and 4 bases stayed unmatched. The CDR3 contains 13 residues. Germline V gene sequence: CDR1 SNHLY, CDR2 FYNNEI.

The chain links TRBV5-1 to TRBJ2-3; TRBD2 might be the D (5 bases). Trimming took off 3 bases at V and 2 bases at J, with 10 bases between the two ends. Germline V gene data show CDR1 as SGHRS and CDR2 as YFSETQ. The CDR3 has 14 residues. The CDR3 reads CASSSAGVTDTQYF. In DNA form, the CDR3 reads TGCGCCAGCAGCTCCGCCGGGGTCACAGATACGCAGTATTTT.